Below are 30 T cell receptor beta chains sequenced from a single sample in a study of CD8+CD57+ T cells in acquired aplastic anemia. TCR beta VDJ and CDR3 profiles were obtained from a genomic DNA template. TCRdb re-analysed the reads in MiXCR, keeping a single row per CDR3 protein. The sample shows more than 45,000 distinct CDR3 sequences, approximately 78% of them seen only once. The sample taken for sequencing was sorted CD4+, CD8+, or CD8+CD57+ T cells (not recorded which) from PBMCs. The source of these receptors is a human donor in good health, serving as a control.

The V gene is TRBV7-2, the J gene TRBJ2-3; D remains ambiguous. The CDR3 totals 11 residues. Germline loops: CDR1 SGHTA, CDR2 FQGNSA. Between the trimmed V and J ends, which lost 5 bases and 5 bases, there was a span of 5 bases. The CDR3 spells CASSPVDTQYF. In DNA form, the CDR3 reads TGTGCCAGCAGCCCCGTAGATACGCAGTATTTT. Supplemented by reference TRBV7-2 and TRBJ2-3, the full variable domain reads GAGVSQSPSNKVTEKGKDVELRCDPISGHTALYWYRQSLGQGLEFLIYFQGNSAPDKSGLPSDRFSAERTGGSVSTLTIQRTQQEDSAVYLCASSPVDTQYFGPGTRLTVL.

The gene calls are TRBV15 and TRBJ1-2; no definite D call. The CDR3 has 15 amino acids. The V and J ends lost 4 bases and 8 bases respectively, with 20 bases between them. Per germline, CDR1 LNHNV and CDR2 YYDKDF (reference sequence). The CDR3 DNA follows: TGTGCCACCAGCAAACGACCAAACCCGAGGGAGGGCTACACCTTC. As protein: CATSKRPNPREGYTF.

V is TRBV20-1 and J is TRBJ2-5; D is undetermined. This CDR3 has 12 residues. Germline V lookup: CDR1 DFQATT, CDR2 SNEGSKA (reference sequence). The ends were cut back, 3 bases at V and 5 bases at J, with 10 bases in the middle. The CDR3 loop is CSASDIRETQYF. The CDR3, as DNA: TGCAGTGCTAGCGACATAAGGGAGACCCAGTACTTC.

The chain joins TRBV2 to TRBJ1-1, with D uncertain. Trimming removed 4 bases at V and 0 bases at J, with 6 bases between. The CDR3 sequence is 13 residues long. Per the germline V gene, CDR1 is SNHLY and CDR2 is FYNNEI. The CDR3 region has the DNA TGTGCCAGCAGTGGAGGGATGAACACTGAAGCTTTCTTT. Encoded protein: CASSGGMNTEAFF.

V gene TRBV29-1 combines with J gene TRBJ1-2; 10 nucleotides match TRBD1. Germline trimming cut 8 bases from V and 1 base from J; bases unmatched to any gene: 10. Germline CDR1 reads SQVTM; CDR2 reads ANQGSEA. The CDR3 spans 15 residues. This CDR3 reads CSISGTGVVNYGYTF. In nucleotides, the CDR3 is TGCAGCATATCCGGGACAGGGGTCGTTAACTATGGCTACACCTTC.

The chain employs TRBV15 and TRBJ2-1; D tentatively reads TRBD1 or TRBD2 (5 bases each). Trimming took off 8 bases at V and 5 bases at J, with 7 bases between the two ends. Looked up from germline, CDR1 is LNHNV and CDR2 is YYDKDF (reference sequence). CDR3 length: 11 amino acids. The CDR3 DNA sequence: TGTGCCACCGGGACCAACAATGAGCAGTTCTTC. Translating gives CATGTNNEQFF.

Comments on this clonotype: Because it lacks the conserved phenylalanine or tryptophan at the end, this CDR3 is likely a read error. This chain joins TRBV9 and TRBJ2-3; 7 nucleotides match TRBD2. This CDR3 contains 15 residues. J lost 4 bases, V lost 0 bases, and 5 bases had no gene match. The germline CDR1 and CDR2 sequences are SGDLS and YYNGEE. DNA for the CDR3: TGTGCCAGCAGCGTAGGCGGGGGTAGCTCAGATACGCAGTATTAT. Translated: CASSVGGGSSDTQYY.

The V gene is TRBV29-1, the J gene TRBJ2-2, with 8 bases fitting TRBD1. The germline V gene encodes CDR1 SQVTM and CDR2 ANQGSEA. The CDR3 totals 13 residues. Losses at the gene ends were 7 bases for V and 4 bases for J; bases not matched to a gene: 5. The DNA for the CDR3 is TGCAGCGGTGGACAGGGAGTCACCGGGGAGCTGTTTTTT. It yields the protein CSGGQGVTGELFF.

The chain has TRBV29-1 and TRBJ2-5, with D uncertain. Trimming cost V 7 bases and J 5 bases, with 14 bases left between them. This CDR3 is 12 amino acids long. Germline loops: CDR1 SQVTM, CDR2 ANQGSEA. CDR3 in amino acids: CSGNLGYETQYF. In DNA, the CDR3 is TGCAGCGGTAACTTGGGATATGAGACCCAGTACTTC.

The chain uses TRBV3-1 and TRBJ1-6; no firm D call. CDR1 is LGHDT and CDR2 is YNNKEL in the germline V gene (reference sequence). This CDR3 region has 16 residues. Trimming removed 4 bases at V and 0 bases at J, with 10 bases between. The CDR3 reads CASSPAGISYNSPLHF. DNA of the CDR3: TGTGCCAGCAGCCCGGCGGGGATCTCCTATAATTCACCCCTCCACTTT.

The J gene is TRBJ1-1, the V gene TRBV30; D is uncertain. This CDR3 has 13 amino acids. Germline V CDR1 and CDR2: GTSNPN, SVGIG (reference sequence). Deletions cut 0 bases from V and 1 base from J, with 6 bases between. In DNA form, the CDR3 reads TGTGCCTGGAGTGTAGCGTGGAACACTGAAGCTTTCTTT. It is translated as CAWSVAWNTEAFF.

The chain employs TRBV2 and TRBJ2-7; D may be TRBD2 (6 bases). This CDR3 region has 15 residues. From germline, CDR1 is SNHLY and CDR2 FYNNEI. Trimming removed 3 bases at V and 4 bases at J, with 16 bases between. The CDR3 DNA reads as TGTGCCAGCAGTGAGAGGGAAGACGGGAGTTACGAGCAGTACTTC. Protein: CASSEREDGSYEQYF.

The sample holds one count of this clonotype. This chain joins TRBV10-3 and TRBJ2-7; the match to TRBD1 covers 8 bases. The V gene's germline CDR1 is ENHRY and CDR2 SYGVKD. This CDR3 region has 14 residues. V dropped 10 bases and J dropped 2; count of bases not matched to a gene: 10. CDR3 amino acids: CASRRTTGAYEQYF. CDR3 DNA: TGTGCCAGTAGACGGACGACAGGGGCCTACGAGCAGTACTTC.

CDR3 bases: TGCAGTGCCACGACAGGGGGCAGGACAGATACGCAGTATTTT. This translates into CSATTGGRTDTQYF. The chain is built from TRBV20-1 and TRBJ2-3, with 10 bases that match TRBD1. CDR1 is DFQATT, CDR2 SNEGSKA, per germline (reference sequence). V trimming: 6 bases; J trimming: 3 bases; junction bases outside the gene matches: 6. CDR3 length: 14 amino acids.

The J gene is TRBJ1-2, the V gene TRBV15; TRBD1 agrees at 8 bases. Germline V gene lookup returns CDR1 LNHNV and CDR2 YYDKDF (reference sequence). The CDR3 length is 16 residues. Trimming at V came to 1 base and at J to 6 bases, leaving 10 bases not matched to a gene. CDR3 coding DNA: TGTGCCACCAGCAGAGGGGGGTCCAACAGGGGGGATGGCTACACCTTC. It translates to CATSRGGSNRGDGYTF.

The genes are TRBV20-1 and TRBJ1-2, with 7 bases identical to TRBD1. CDR3 length: 12 amino acids. Trimming took 3 bases from V and 8 from J; bases not matched to a gene: 6. Germline-derived CDR1 and CDR2 are DFQATT and SNEGSKA (reference sequence). Here the CDR3 DNA reads TGCAGTGCTAGCGGAGGGGGCGACGGCTACACCTTC. Its translation: CSASGGGDGYTF.

This sequence joins TRBV29-1 and TRBJ1-2; the match to TRBD1 covers 9 bases. The CDR3 totals 14 residues. The V and J ends lost 8 bases and 0 bases, in that order; junction bases with no gene match: 7. Looked up from germline, CDR1 is SQVTM and CDR2 is ANQGSEA. In DNA form, the CDR3 reads TGCAGCACAAACAGGGGGCTTACTAACTATGGCTACACCTTC. Translation: CSTNRGLTNYGYTF.

The genes are TRBV10-3 and TRBJ2-5; D gene ambiguous. Germline assignment: CDR1 ENHRY and CDR2 SYGVKD. The V gene lost 0 bases and the J gene lost 6 bases, with 5 bases spanning the gap. CDR3 length: 12 residues. The CDR3 sequence: CAISESTKTQYF. The CDR3 region has the DNA TGTGCCATCAGTGAGTCGACAAAGACCCAGTACTTC.

This clonotype is medium-sized by share. V gene TRBV2 combines with J gene TRBJ1-5; TRBD1 matches 7 bases. This CDR3 has 15 amino acids. With 4 bases clipped from V and 5 bases from J, the junction kept 8 bases outside the gene matches. CDR1 is SNHLY and CDR2 is FYNNEI in the germline V gene. This CDR3 reads CASSGLFDRDQPQHF. In DNA form, the CDR3 reads TGTGCCAGCAGTGGCCTGTTCGACAGGGATCAGCCCCAGCATTTT.

CDR3 sequence (DNA): TGTGCCAGCAGCTCGGGACTCCGGACCGAGCAGTACTTC. Its protein is CASSSGLRTEQYF. The chain links TRBV7-2 to TRBJ2-7; weak D call: TRBD2 (6 bases). The CDR3 consists of 13 residues. Germline CDR1 and CDR2: SGHTA and FQGNSA. V was shortened by 4 bases and J by 6 bases, with 13 bases between the two germline ends.

As regards this clonotype: One end of the junction is discordant with germline, which a read error may explain. This chain uses TRBV20-1 with TRBJ2-7, with TRBD1 as a possible D gene (5 bases). CDR1 and CDR2 (germline): DFQATT, SNEGSKA (reference sequence). This CDR3 spans 14 amino acids. The CDR3, as DNA: TGCAGTGCTAGCTTCTTTCAGGGCTCCAACGAGCAGTACTTC. Translated, it gives CSASFFQGSNEQYF.

The chain has TRBV19 and TRBJ1-6; 7 nucleotides match TRBD1. In germline, CDR1 is LNHDA, CDR2 SQIVND (reference sequence). Trimming cost V 6 bases and J 7 bases; bases outside gene matches: 3. The CDR3 length is 13 residues. The CDR3 loop reads CASRSGGNSPLHF. CDR3 sequence (DNA): TGTGCCAGTAGGTCAGGGGGAAATTCACCCCTCCACTTT.

The chain uses TRBV30 and TRBJ1-2, with a weak D call TRBD1 (5 bases). The V gene lost 3 bases and the J gene lost 8 bases, with 10 bases spanning the gap. The length of the CDR3 is 11 residues. Germline-derived CDR1 and CDR2 are GTSNPN and SVGIG (reference sequence). CDR3 sequence reads: CAWSRVWGYTF. CDR3 DNA sequence: TGTGCCTGGAGCAGGGTTTGGGGCTACACCTTC.

The chain carries TRBV19 and TRBJ1-2; 10 bases agree with TRBD1. The CDR3 loop spans 14 amino acids. V lost 4 bases to trimming and J lost 6 bases; unmatched junction nucleotides: 5. Germline assignment: CDR1 LNHDA and CDR2 SQIVND (reference sequence). CDR3 nucleotides: TGTGCCAGTAGTAGGTACGGGACAGGGGATGGCTACACCTTC. Amino acids: CASSRYGTGDGYTF.

The chain links TRBV29-1 to TRBJ2-3, with 9 bases lining up with TRBD2. Trimming removed 7 bases from V and 1 base from J; junction bases left unmatched: 3. Germline loops: CDR1 SQVTM, CDR2 ANQGSEA. The CDR3 has 13 residues. The CDR3 coding sequence is TGCAGCGGGAAGCGGGGGGGCACAGATACGCAGTATTTT. Translated, it gives CSGKRGGTDTQYF.

V gene TRBV7-2 combines with J gene TRBJ1-1, with 7 bases fitting TRBD1. The CDR3 is 13 residues long. Germline assignment: CDR1 SGHTA and CDR2 FQGNSA. V was pared by 5 bases and J by 1 base, with 1 base of the junction left unmatched. DNA of the CDR3: TGTGCCAGCAGCCGACAGGGGAACACTGAAGCTTTCTTT. This translates into CASSRQGNTEAFF.

CDR3 sequence reads: CASSVARLAGGPDEQYF. CDR3 in DNA: TGTGCCAGCAGCGTAGCGAGACTAGCGGGAGGGCCGGACGAGCAGTACTTC. The chain carries TRBV9 and TRBJ2-7, with TRBD2 matching 14 bases. CDR1 and CDR2 (germline): SGDLS, YYNGEE. This CDR3 is 17 amino acids long. The ends lost 0 bases at V and 5 bases at J; junction bases unmatched: 7.

The V call is TRBV7-8, the J call TRBJ1-2; no clear D. With 5 bases removed from V and 7 bases from J, the gap between germline ends came to 17 bases. This CDR3 has 14 residues. Germline CDR1 is SGHVS and CDR2 is FQNEAQ. CDR3 nucleotides: TGTGCCAGCAGCCTAGATATCGGAATTGGTGGCTACACCTTC. It codes for CASSLDIGIGGYTF.

There are many counts of this clonotype. The chain has TRBV6-1 and TRBJ2-3, with D perhaps assigned TRBD1 or TRBD2 (7 bases each). Trimming removed 7 bases at V and 6 bases at J, with 23 bases between. The CDR3 contains 16 residues. CDR1 is MNHNS and CDR2 is SASEGT in the germline V gene. Written as DNA, the CDR3 is TGTGCCAGCACCCTGGGGGGGGACAGATTCTCCGATACGCAGTATTTT. This encodes CASTLGGDRFSDTQYF.

V gene TRBV19 combines with J gene TRBJ1-1, with a possible D match to TRBD1 (6 bases). Germline lookup yields CDR1 LNHDA and CDR2 SQIVND (reference sequence). This CDR3 is built from 14 residues. The ends were cut back, 10 bases at V and 3 bases at J, with 18 bases in the middle. DNA for the CDR3: TGTGCCATCAGTGAGTCACAGGGAGACACTGAAGCTTTCTTT. Translation gives CAISESQGDTEAFF.